Described below is a single T cell receptor beta chain sequence and its context. The antigen is not known. It was across several immunoSEQ plates that each subset's genomic DNA was evenly split. Some clones are missing from TCRdb's copy, which holds only in-frame ones; the method was immunoSEQ multiplex PCR. The top ten clones hold about 0.064% of a sample with approximately 530,000 clones, almost 97% of them seen once. This entry is derived from a study of shared clonotypes between healthy human individuals. V was pared by 6 bases and J by 4 bases, with 7 bases of the junction left unmatched. The germline V gene encodes CDR1 LNHDA and CDR2 SQIVND (reference sequence). The CDR3 length is 16 residues. Overall study results and limits: Clonotype sharing among donors likely depends on sequencing depth. Clonotype sharing across a few donors was observed for around 4.5% of naive CD4 clonotypes. Relative to clonotypes present in all four donors, those not shared had lower generation probabilities.

The receptor's source is a woman aged 25 to 39 in good health. What was sequenced was naive CD4+ T cells sorted from blood. Sample subset: CD45RA+ positively selected. The V and J genes are TRBV19 and TRBJ2-3; 13 bases fit TRBD2. The CDR3 region is CASRTTSGRLSDTQYF. The CDR3 DNA reads as TGTGCCAGTAGGACGACTAGCGGGAGGCTCTCAGATACGCAGTATTTT.